This TCR beta chain is from a study of blood T cell repertoires in COVID-19. In the study overall: From the United States, Italy and Spain came samples of acute and convalescent COVID-19. In each case, the material was cDNA or gDNA derived from T cells, B-cell-depleted T cells, or PBMCs.

This clone was recorded a few times. Source study methods: By means of reference gene primer amplification, nucleated cell counts were estimated. Method: immunoSEQ multiplex PCR; TCRdb's copy keeps in-frame clones and lacks some. V, J and clone size derive from that table, while D and trimming were established from the DNA sequence. The data contain some 240,000 clones, 80% to 90% of them singletons. V shed 2 bases, J shed 8 bases, and the junction held 6 bases outside the gene matches. The germline V gene encodes CDR1 ENHRY and CDR2 SYGVKD. The CDR3 spans 14 residues. The clonotype comes from a man aged 50 or older with active or convalescent COVID-19. This chain uses TRBV10-3 with TRBJ2-1; 7 positions match TRBD1. Material: peripheral blood. CDR3 loop: CAISERQGRDEQFF. The CDR3 DNA reads TGTGCCATCAGTGAGCGACAGGGTCGGGATGAGCAGTTCTTC.